The clone carrying this T cell receptor beta chain has more than one count but fewer than ten. Its antigen remains unknown. This sample was taken from a study of cytomegalovirus exposure and HLA in healthy donors. The overall study: There were 70 million to 95 million unique TCRs (from HLA-typed donors) in an early data release.

General study points: After further analysis at a later stage, 16,951 TCR beta sequences were associated with HLA alleles at 0.05 false discovery rate. More clonal expansion characterized HLA-associated TCR beta chains than equally common others in a later analysis.

PCR was performed using 60 Vbeta and 13 Jbeta primers. Profiling relied on immunoSEQ multiplex PCR, and the TCRdb table lists in-frame clones only, not all of them. The profile covers around 150,000 clones, with 84% appearing a single time and 1.9% taken by the ten largest. CDR1 and CDR2 from the germline V gene are MGHRA and YSYEKL. V was pared by 5 bases and J by 4 bases, with 0 bases of the junction left unmatched. The CDR3 runs 12 residues. The sequenced sample was PBMCs. The clonotype originates from a man between 18 and 29 years old in good health and CMV-seronegative. The J gene is TRBJ2-7, the V gene TRBV4-1; 9 nucleotides line up with TRBD1. The CDR3 protein is CASSGQGYEQYF. The CDR3 region has the DNA TGCGCCAGCAGCGGACAGGGGTACGAGCAGTACTTC.